This is a list of T cell receptor beta chains from one sample in a study of cytomegalovirus exposure and HLA in healthy donors. The table came from immunoSEQ multiplex PCR; TCRdb's copy has only in-frame clones and leaves some out. The sample lists over 150,000 clones, 80% to 90% occurring once. Specimen: PBMCs. These receptors came from a middle-aged man in good health and CMV-seropositive. Both conserved end residues are part of each CDR3. The order of the fields is D gene, J gene, clone size, V gene, CDR3 DNA, CDR3 protein. D genes are given only for firm matches. For some rows the clone size is stated as once, few or many, or as a class when expanded; others skip it.

D gene: -
J gene: TRBJ1-2
clone size: -
V gene: TRBV19
CDR3 DNA: TGTGCCAGCAAGGGCCTGGTGGGGGACATCGTTAACTATGGCTACACCTTC
CDR3 protein: CASKGLVGDIVNYGYTF

D gene: -
J gene: TRBJ1-6
clone size: -
V gene: TRBV9
CDR3 DNA: TGTGCCAGCAGCGTAGGGGGACTGAATAATTCACCCCTCCACTTT
CDR3 protein: CASSVGGLNNSPLHF

D gene: TRBD2
J gene: TRBJ2-3
clone size: -
V gene: TRBV7-9
CDR3 DNA: TGTGCCAGCAGCCCTAGCGGGAGGGTCACAGATACGCAGTATTTT
CDR3 protein: CASSPSGRVTDTQYF

D gene: TRBD2
J gene: TRBJ2-7
clone size: -
V gene: TRBV9
CDR3 DNA: TGTGCCAGCAGCGTAGGCGGGAGCAAATACGAGCAGTACTTC
CDR3 protein: CASSVGGSKYEQYF

D gene: -
J gene: TRBJ1-5
clone size: -
V gene: TRBV6-6
CDR3 DNA: TGTGCCAGCAGTTACGACGGGGTAAGTGTCCAGCATTTT
CDR3 protein: CASSYDGVSVQHF

D gene: -
J gene: TRBJ2-1
clone size: once
V gene: TRBV2
CDR3 DNA: TGTGCCAGCAGTGACGTTAATAGGCAGTTCTTC
CDR3 protein: CASSDVNRQFF

D gene: -
J gene: TRBJ2-1
clone size: -
V gene: TRBV6-5
CDR3 DNA: TGTGCCAGCAGTCTCGGTCATGAGCAGTTCTTC
CDR3 protein: CASSLGHEQFF

D gene: -
J gene: TRBJ1-3
clone size: -
V gene: TRBV30
CDR3 DNA: TGTGCCTGGACGGGAGGTTCTGGAAACACCATATATTTT
CDR3 protein: CAWTGGSGNTIYF

D gene: -
J gene: TRBJ2-5
clone size: few
V gene: TRBV5-1
CDR3 DNA: TGCGCCAGCAACTCAAGTCCCGACAGGCTGGGGGAGACCCAGTACTTC
CDR3 protein: CASNSSPDRLGETQYF

D gene: TRBD1
J gene: TRBJ1-5
clone size: -
V gene: TRBV28
CDR3 DNA: TGTGCCAGCAGTTCCTCCTGGGACAGCTATAGCAATCAGCCCCAGCATTTT
CDR3 protein: CASSSSWDSYSNQPQHF

D gene: TRBD1
J gene: TRBJ1-2
clone size: -
V gene: TRBV5-1
CDR3 DNA: TGCGCCAGCAGGCCCGGACAGGGACCTGTCTACACCTTC
CDR3 protein: CASRPGQGPVYTF

D gene: TRBD2
J gene: TRBJ2-1
clone size: -
V gene: TRBV14
CDR3 DNA: TGTGCCAGCAGCCAAGATTGGCTAGCGGGTTACAATGAGCAGTTCTTC
CDR3 protein: CASSQDWLAGYNEQFF

D gene: TRBD1
J gene: TRBJ2-4
clone size: once
V gene: TRBV6-6
CDR3 DNA: TGTGCCAGCAGTCCCGGGACAGTCGGGTTTCAGTACTTC
CDR3 protein: CASSPGTVGFQYF

D gene: -
J gene: TRBJ1-1
clone size: once
V gene: TRBV7-9
CDR3 DNA: TGTGCCAGCAGCTCCCGCGAGAGGAACACTGAAGCTTTCTTT
CDR3 protein: CASSSRERNTEAFF

D gene: -
J gene: TRBJ1-1
clone size: few
V gene: TRBV30
CDR3 DNA: TGTGCCTGGAGACAGAACACTGAAGCTTTCTTT
CDR3 protein: CAWRQNTEAFF

D gene: -
J gene: TRBJ2-1
clone size: -
V gene: TRBV18
CDR3 DNA: TGTGCCAGCTCACCACCGTCTGGGAGCAACAATGAGCAGTTCTTC
CDR3 protein: CASSPPSGSNNEQFF

D gene: TRBD2
J gene: TRBJ2-3
clone size: -
V gene: TRBV6-1
CDR3 DNA: TGTGCCAGCAGGACTAGCGGTCTAATAAATACGCAGTATTTT
CDR3 protein: CASRTSGLINTQYF

D gene: TRBD1
J gene: TRBJ2-7
clone size: -
V gene: TRBV29-1
CDR3 DNA: TGCAGCGTTCAAGGACAGGGCGACGGATCAATCTACGAGCAGTACTTC
CDR3 protein: CSVQGQGDGSIYEQYF

D gene: TRBD1
J gene: TRBJ1-4
clone size: -
V gene: TRBV2
CDR3 DNA: TGTGCCAGCAGTGACAGGGGGAGGAATGAAAAACTGTTTTTT
CDR3 protein: CASSDRGRNEKLFF

D gene: -
J gene: TRBJ1-4
clone size: -
V gene: TRBV30
CDR3 DNA: TGTGCCTGGAGTCCTAACTCGCGGGAAAAACTGTTTTTT
CDR3 protein: CAWSPNSREKLFF

D gene: -
J gene: TRBJ2-1
clone size: once
V gene: TRBV7-3
CDR3 DNA: TGTGCCAGCAGCTCCCAAGCGGGTGGGAAGCAGTTCTTC
CDR3 protein: CASSSQAGGKQFF

D gene: TRBD2
J gene: TRBJ2-3
clone size: -
V gene: TRBV30
CDR3 DNA: TGTGCTCTCACAGACGGAGCGGGGGGAGATACGCAGTATTTT
CDR3 protein: CALTDGAGGDTQYF

D gene: -
J gene: TRBJ1-2
clone size: once
V gene: TRBV28
CDR3 DNA: TGTGCCAGCAGTAACGACGGGGGGAGGGGTGGCTACACCTTC
CDR3 protein: CASSNDGGRGGYTF

D gene: TRBD1
J gene: TRBJ2-5
clone size: -
V gene: TRBV9
CDR3 DNA: TGTGCCAGCAACGGACAGGGGGCAGAGACCCAGTACTTC
CDR3 protein: CASNGQGAETQYF

D gene: TRBD2
J gene: TRBJ2-1
clone size: -
V gene: TRBV6-4
CDR3 DNA: TGTGCCAGCAGTAGCGGGAGGTTAAATGAGCAGTTCTTC
CDR3 protein: CASSSGRLNEQFF

D gene: -
J gene: TRBJ2-7
clone size: -
V gene: TRBV11-2
CDR3 DNA: TGTGCCAGCAGCTTTGGACGGGGGTACTCCTACGAGCAGTACTTC
CDR3 protein: CASSFGRGYSYEQYF

D gene: -
J gene: TRBJ2-7
clone size: -
V gene: TRBV28
CDR3 DNA: TGTGCCAGCAGTCTTGACAGGTCCGAGCAGTACTTC
CDR3 protein: CASSLDRSEQYF

D gene: TRBD1
J gene: TRBJ2-1
clone size: -
V gene: TRBV6-1
CDR3 DNA: TGCGCCAGCAGTGAGTCGGACAGGGGGTTCGACAATGAGCAGTTCTTC
CDR3 protein: CASSESDRGFDNEQFF

D gene: -
J gene: TRBJ2-7
clone size: -
V gene: TRBV7-9
CDR3 DNA: TGTGCCAGCAGCTCAGGGCTCAGGTACGAGCAGTACTTC
CDR3 protein: CASSSGLRYEQYF

D gene: -
J gene: TRBJ2-2
clone size: -
V gene: TRBV27
CDR3 DNA: TGTGCCAGCAGTTTAATAGCGGATAACACCGGGGAGCTGTTTTTT
CDR3 protein: CASSLIADNTGELFF

D gene: TRBD2
J gene: TRBJ2-3
clone size: -
V gene: TRBV5-6
CDR3 DNA: TGTGCCAGCAGCTTGGCGGCTAGCGGAAACACAGATACGCAGTATTTT
CDR3 protein: CASSLAASGNTDTQYF

D gene: TRBD1
J gene: TRBJ2-5
clone size: once
V gene: TRBV9
CDR3 DNA: TGTGCCAGCAGCCCAGGGACAGGTTCAAGGGAGACCCAGTACTTC
CDR3 protein: CASSPGTGSRETQYF

D gene: -
J gene: TRBJ1-2
clone size: few
V gene: TRBV6-6
CDR3 DNA: TGTGCCAGCAGTTACTCGATCACAGGTTATGGCTACACCTTC
CDR3 protein: CASSYSITGYGYTF

D gene: -
J gene: TRBJ2-3
clone size: -
V gene: TRBV5-1
CDR3 DNA: TGCGCCAGCAGCTTGAATATCTTGGATACGCAGTATTTT
CDR3 protein: CASSLNILDTQYF

D gene: -
J gene: TRBJ2-5
clone size: -
V gene: TRBV6-5
CDR3 DNA: TGTGCCAGCAGTTACTCCGGTAGCGAGACAGAGACCCAGTACTTC
CDR3 protein: CASSYSGSETETQYF

D gene: -
J gene: TRBJ2-7
clone size: -
V gene: TRBV4-3
CDR3 DNA: TGCGCCAGCAGCCAAGAGCGCAGCGGCGAGCAGTACTTC
CDR3 protein: CASSQERSGEQYF

D gene: -
J gene: TRBJ1-5
clone size: -
V gene: TRBV5-1
CDR3 DNA: TGCGCCAGCAGCTTCACAGGGTCATATAGCAATCAGCCCCAGCATTTT
CDR3 protein: CASSFTGSYSNQPQHF

D gene: TRBD2
J gene: TRBJ2-1
clone size: few
V gene: TRBV7-2
CDR3 DNA: TGTGCCAGCAGCCCTAGGACTAGCGGGAGTGTGGTAGGGCAGTTCTTC
CDR3 protein: CASSPRTSGSVVGQFF

D gene: TRBD2
J gene: TRBJ2-3
clone size: few
V gene: TRBV5-1
CDR3 DNA: TGCGCCAGCAGCTTGCTAGGACTAGGCCCCCACACAGATACGCAGTATTTT
CDR3 protein: CASSLLGLGPHTDTQYF

D gene: -
J gene: TRBJ1-2
clone size: -
V gene: TRBV14
CDR3 DNA: TGTGCCAGCAGCCTACAGAACTCCTATGGCTACACCTTC
CDR3 protein: CASSLQNSYGYTF

D gene: -
J gene: TRBJ1-2
clone size: -
V gene: TRBV7-2
CDR3 DNA: TGTGCCAGCAGCTTCTCCGTGACAGACAACTATGGCTACACCTTC
CDR3 protein: CASSFSVTDNYGYTF